These T cell receptor beta chains were read from a single sample in a study of shared clonotypes between healthy human individuals. Produced via immunoSEQ multiplex PCR; TCRdb's table is partial and in-frame only. The sample records fewer than 3 million clones, 85% to 95% being singletons. The sample consisted of naive CD4+ T cells from PBMCs. All receptors come from a man aged 18-30 years in good health. Some clones in this sample may be carry-over from other donors' samples. Both conserved end residues are part of each CDR3. D genes are given only for firm matches. A row's size may be missing; if present it is once, few, many or a size class.

D	length	V	size	J	DNA	CDR3
-	13	TRBV5-1	-	TRBJ2-3	TGCGCCAGCAGTCCCCTGAGCACAGATACGCAGTATTTT	CASSPLSTDTQYF
TRBD1	16	TRBV7-9	-	TRBJ1-1	TGTGCCAGCAGCCCACCCCGACAGGGAGGGAACACTGAAGCTTTCTTT	CASSPPRQGGNTEAFF
TRBD1	16	TRBV11-2	-	TRBJ2-1	TGTGCCAGCAGCTCCAGGGGGCTGGTTGTTGTCAATGAGCAGTTCTTC	CASSSRGLVVVNEQFF
-	12	TRBV2	-	TRBJ2-7	TGTGCCAGCAGCCAGGGGACCTACGAGCAGTACTTC	CASSQGTYEQYF
-	15	TRBV7-2	-	TRBJ2-7	TGTGCCAGCAGCTTTTCCGGGACAATCTCCTACGAGCAGTACTTC	CASSFSGTISYEQYF
TRBD1	16	TRBV5-8	-	TRBJ1-2	TGTGCCAGCAGCCCGGGGACAGCGCAGACCTACTATGGCTACACCTTC	CASSPGTAQTYYGYTF
TRBD2	17	TRBV29-1	-	TRBJ2-5	TGCAGCGTCGGGAACAGACTAGCGGGAGTAGGAAGGGAGACCCAGTACTTC	CSVGNRLAGVGRETQYF
-	15	TRBV5-1	-	TRBJ2-1	TGCGCCAGCAGCTTGTGGAATTCAGCAATTGGTGAGCAGTTCTTC	CASSLWNSAIGEQFF
TRBD2	17	TRBV7-3	-	TRBJ2-1	TGTGCCAGCAGCTTATTGGCTAGCGGGAGCTCCTACAATGAGCAGTTCTTC	CASSLLASGSSYNEQFF
TRBD2	15	TRBV11-2	-	TRBJ2-7	TGTGCCAGCAGCTGGGCGAGCGGGAGGGGATACGAGCAGTACTTC	CASSWASGRGYEQYF
TRBD1	15	TRBV27	-	TRBJ2-1	TGTGCCAGCAGTTTAACAGGGGGAACCTACAATGAGCAGTTCTTC	CASSLTGGTYNEQFF
TRBD1	15	TRBV19	once	TRBJ1-4	TGTGCCAGTTCGCCGGGACAGGGGGCTAATGAAAAACTGTTTTTT	CASSPGQGANEKLFF
-	15	TRBV27	once	TRBJ2-2	TGTGCCAGCAGTTTAGACAGACTGAACACCGGGGAGCTGTTTTTT	CASSLDRLNTGELFF
-	17	TRBV7-3	-	TRBJ2-3	TGTGCCAGCAGCTTAAGGTCGGGGACAGCGGGAGTGGATACGCAGTATTTT	CASSLRSGTAGVDTQYF
-	14	TRBV28	-	TRBJ2-6	TGTGCCAGCACTCCCAGTTCTGGGGCCAACGTCCTGACTTTC	CASTPSSGANVLTF
-	13	TRBV7-9	-	TRBJ2-1	TGTGCCAGCAGCCGGCTGTTGTACAATGAGCAGTTCTTC	CASSRLLYNEQFF
-	13	TRBV12-5	few	TRBJ2-5	TGTGCTAGTGGTTTCTTGCCAAAGGAGACCCAGTACTTC	CASGFLPKETQYF
-	13	TRBV6-5	-	TRBJ2-3	TGTGCCAGCAGCCCTACATGGGCAGATACGCAGTATTTT	CASSPTWADTQYF
TRBD2	15	TRBV5-4	-	TRBJ2-1	TGTGCCAGCAGCCCTAGCGGTTCAACCTACAATGAGCAGTTCTTC	CASSPSGSTYNEQFF
-	12	TRBV6-6	-	TRBJ2-1	TGTGCCAGCAGTTACCCGACATTTGAGCAGTTCTTC	CASSYPTFEQFF
-	13	TRBV30	-	TRBJ1-2	TGTGCCTGGAGGTTGACAGTTTACTATGGCTACACCTTC	CAWRLTVYYGYTF
TRBD1	16	TRBV11-2	-	TRBJ1-2	TGTGCCAGCAGCCCTCGGACAGGGGGGTTTAACTATGGCTACACCTTC	CASSPRTGGFNYGYTF
TRBD2	15	TRBV18	-	TRBJ2-3	TGTGCCAGCTCACCACCAGTTTGGGGGGGAAATACGCAGTATTTT	CASSPPVWGGNTQYF
TRBD1	14	TRBV19	-	TRBJ1-1	TGTGCCAGTAGTAATACAGGGGTGAACACTGAAGCTTTCTTT	CASSNTGVNTEAFF
-	14	TRBV5-6	-	TRBJ1-1	TGTGCCAGCAGCCCTGGACAGTACAACACTGAAGCTTTCTTT	CASSPGQYNTEAFF